Listed below are T cell receptor beta chains from one sample, sequenced in a study of glioma-infiltrating T cells. One entry per CDR3 protein results from TCRdb running MiXCR on the multiplex PCR reads. The sample carries more than 350,000 distinct CDR3 sequences, 35% to 45% recorded once. Sequencing used glioma tissue, nonneoplastic brain tissue, or PBMCs (not recorded which). Receptors were obtained from a human donor with low-grade glioma or glioblastoma, undergoing nonglioma brain surgery, or in good health (not recorded which). The CDR3 runs from the conserved cysteine through the conserved F or W. The D gene is left open where the match is weak. Clone size is shown for a subset of rows, as once, few, many or a class of expanded clone.

clone size	D gene	V gene	CDR3 length	J gene	CDR3 DNA	CDR3 protein
once	NA	TRBV15	13	TRBJ1-4	TGTGCCACCAGCAGAGAAGTACTGTGGAGGCTGTTTTTT	CATSREVLWRLFF
NA	TRBD1	TRBV6-2/TRBV6-3	13	TRBJ2-7	TGTGCCAGCCGGGACAGGGGAGTCTACGAGCAGTACTTC	CASRDRGVYEQYF
NA	NA	TRBV20-1	14	TRBJ2-3	TGCAGCGTTGAAGGCAGGTCTAGCACAGATACGCAGTATTTT	CSVEGRSSTDTQYF
NA	NA	TRBV4-2	16	TRBJ1-3	TGTGCCAGCAGCCAAGAGGGACCGGGGGCTGGAAACACCATATATTTT	CASSQEGPGAGNTIYF
NA	TRBD1	TRBV4-1	17	TRBJ1-2	TGCGCCAGCAGCCAAGGGAGACAGGGGACCATATCCTATGGCTACACCTTC	CASSQGRQGTISYGYTF
many	NA	TRBV20-1	14	TRBJ1-6	TGCAGTGCTCACGAGGGGACGGTGAATTCACCCCTCCACTTT	CSAHEGTVNSPLHF
few	NA	TRBV5-1	15	TRBJ1-1	TGCGCCAGCAGCTTTGGGGGGCGCTCCATCACTGAAGCTTTCTTT	CASSFGGRSITEAFF
many	TRBD2	TRBV7-9	14	TRBJ2-4	TGTGCCAGCAGTACTGGGACTAGTGGGAGGGACAAGTACTTC	CASSTGTSGRDKYF
many	NA	TRBV6-2/TRBV6-3	13	TRBJ2-2	TGTGCCAGCAGTTACCCTCCCCTGGGGGAGCTGTTTTTT	CASSYPPLGELFF
NA	NA	TRBV2	12	TRBJ2-7	TGTGCCAGCAGAGGGTTAGATTACGAGCAGTACTTC	CASRGLDYEQYF
many	NA	TRBV4-3	14	TRBJ2-3	TGCGCCAGCAGCCAAGATTTTCAGGATGATACGCAGTATTTT	CASSQDFQDDTQYF
NA	TRBD1	TRBV7-2	16	TRBJ1-4	TGTGCCAGCAGCTCCGTCGGACAGGGCCGAAATGAAAAACTGTTTTTT	CASSSVGQGRNEKLFF
few	NA	TRBV7-9	12	TRBJ1-1	TGTGCCAGCAGCTCCAGACAGATTGAAGCTTTCTTT	CASSSRQIEAFF
many	NA	TRBV6-2/TRBV6-3	15	TRBJ1-1	TGTGCCAGCAGTTACCTCTTCTGGAAGGACACTGAAGCTTTCTTT	CASSYLFWKDTEAFF